What follows describes a single TCR beta chain. Its antigen remains undetermined. No clone much larger than this one lies a single base away; base qualities are absent. The cohort consisted of 600 to 750 healthy bone marrow donors. Cohort members were all nominally healthy when sampled, although unrecorded immune exposures were likely present. The donor tested CMV seronegative and was one of the 352 seronegative cohort members. Each donor provided a peripheral blood sample, and peripheral blood mononuclear cells were used for TCR beta sequencing. The Qiagen DNeasy Blood Extraction Kit was used to extract genomic DNA from the blood cell samples. This sample stems from a study of cytomegalovirus exposure and HLA in healthy donors (TCRdb year 2017). In the study overall: According to an earlier analysis of 587 of the donors, some 170 million T cells yielded over 100 million unique TCR beta sequences and less than 300 Gb of sequence data. An earlier analysis of some 500 of the donors used high-throughput TCR beta sequencing to judge whether each TCR beta V gene segment behaved as functional or pseudogenic. Donor age, sex, ethnicity and CMV serostatus were compiled alongside the repertoire data. The study profiled the T cell repertoires of 666 subjects by immunosequencing and related them to cytomegalovirus serostatus. A later genetic analysis used genome-wide SNP genotypes for about 55% of the 666 donors, treating that subset as a discovery cohort. The study combined high-throughput TCR immunosequencing, statistical association of individual TCRs with disease status, and machine learning to predict cytomegalovirus infection status. About 300 gigabases of sequencing data and approximately 85 million unique TCR sequences were included in an early release covering several hundred HLA-typed donors. Because of strong linkage in the cohort, four to six DR-DQ haplotypes were treated as single units for association and clustering. HLA typing included class I and class II loci at four-digit resolution. Of the roughly 400 genotyped donors, roughly 85% fell in the genetic ancestry cluster associated with self-reported Caucasian donors. All discovery cohort repertoires had been generated using a single sequencing platform. A separate validation cohort of approximately 130 different subjects was used in addition to the 666-subject first cohort. The study aimed to test whether cataloging public T cell receptors could reveal signatures of past pathogen exposure. In the later analysis, no new phenotypic data were used to find candidate immune exposures; instead, reliance was placed on TCR beta sequences and their occurrence across donors. Typing coverage varied by locus: roughly 620-640 donors for A, B, C, DRB1 and DQB1; some 520 for DQA1; more than 600 for DPA1; roughly 450 for DPB1. To study patterns of TCR occurrence, a later analysis re-analyzed previously published TCR beta repertoires from several hundred donors and added high-resolution HLA genotyping. Across roughly 420 genotyped donors of the cohort, an average of approximately 220,000 unique TCR beta nucleotide sequences per donor were sequenced, and around 19% of those sequences were non-productive.

Study-wide conclusions, independent of this receptor: According to a later genetic analysis, donors in an Asian-associated ancestry cluster had fewer N-insertions in productive TCRs than the roughly 670-donor mean. Immune exposure information for the cohort was limited to CMV serostatus. V-gene and J-gene trimming of TCR beta chains was associated with a missense DCLRE1C variant in a later genetic analysis, and the association was replicated in an independent cohort. Linkage disequilibrium might explain the correlated functional status among segregating V segments, but an unknown experimental factor could not be ruled out. Most TCR sequences were observed very rarely across donors, whereas some public TCRs were present in many individuals. The authors suggested that the approach could potentially be extended to other disease states and immunological phenotypes. In a later analysis, HLA-associated TCR beta chains were found to be more clonally expanded and to have lower generation probabilities than equally common non-associated chains. A further reported finding was that TCR beta sequences accurately predicted the HLA-A and HLA-B alleles for most subjects in the first cohort. A cluster of highly shared sequence variants was judged likely to be a technical artifact of the sequencing pipeline. A later analysis found that TCR association rates varied across HLA loci, with DRB1 alleles showing the most associated TCRs and HLA-C alleles the fewest. According to a later analysis, most CMV-associated TCR beta chains appeared to be HLA-restricted, and the HLA associations seemed to be driven largely by CMV exposure. In a later analysis, around 17,000 TCR beta sequences were associated with specific HLA alleles at a false discovery rate of 0.05. HLA typing was unavailable for some donors at each locus, so association tests used only the typed subset. Because counts were too low, seventeen rarely observed V segments, including chromosome 9 orphons, were left out of the earlier analysis of about 620 of the donors. In an earlier analysis of a few hundred of the donors, most TCR beta V segments were observed in productive rearrangements about 87% or about 30% of the time, broadly matching IMGT annotations. The study gave a list of under 200 TCR beta chains associated with cytomegalovirus. According to a later analysis, parvovirus B19, influenza, CMV and Epstein-Barr virus appeared linked to several top co-occurrence clusters. In vitro tests confirmed that three of the cytomegalovirus-associated TCR beta chains recognize cytomegalovirus antigens. The classifier was reported to diagnose cytomegalovirus status with high specificity and sensitivity in both the original cohort and the validation cohort. The presence/absence analyses assumed that sequencing depth was roughly uniform across donors, and that assumption may not be true. The 87-base-pair reads could not distinguish some IMGT-functional V segments, including TRBV6-2 and TRBV6-3, so those segments were excluded. In this cohort, only TCR beta chains were sequenced, and detectable features were limited by the absence of alpha or paired-chain data. Assigning TCR associations to individual alleles was difficult when HLA alleles, especially DR and DQ, strongly co-occurred.

Libraries were built with the immunoSEQ multiplex PCR assay. For the multiplex PCR, a mixture combining 60 forward primers for TCR Vbeta segments and 13 reverse primers for TCR Jbeta segments was used. The CDR3 region of rearranged TCR beta genes was amplified from genomic DNA by a multiplex PCR assay. The Illumina HiSeq System was used to sequence the amplified TCR beta libraries as 87-base-pair reads. Processing in the source paper ran as follows. A later analysis counted about 82 million unique TCR beta chains across the approximately 700 repertoires, and 9 million to 14 million of these chains were shared by at least two donors. Raw reads were error-corrected and collapsed into unique sequences by a nearest-neighbor algorithm in which closely related sequences were merged to remove PCR and sequencing errors. To assign V, D and J gene segments, CDR3 sequences were aligned to IMGT reference sequences. For a sequence to be retained, a match of at least six nucleotides to both a V gene segment and a J gene segment was required. Rearrangements were called productive when the CDR3 lacked stop codons and stayed in frame with V and J; all others were non-productive. Following IMGT convention, CDR3 was defined as the stretch from the second conserved V-encoded cysteine to the conserved J-encoded phenylalanine. In an earlier analysis of some 550 of the donors, sequences lacking an unambiguous match to a single V gene segment were excluded. An earlier analysis of 587 of the donors called V segments functional above 56.7% productive rearrangements and segregating when the between-donor standard deviation exceeded 5%. A statistical classification framework was developed to diagnose cytomegalovirus status using the catalog of TCR beta chain sequences. V and J gene assignment, in a later analysis, came from comparing TCR nucleotide sequences with IMGT/GENE-DB human TR gene sequences. The TCRdist pipeline was used in a later analysis to assign CDR3 sequences and most-parsimonious VDJ recombination scenarios. In a later analysis, each TCR beta chain was defined by its CDR3 amino acid sequence together with its V-gene family, and reads without a unique V-gene family were excluded. In a later analysis, some 600 highly shared, low-generation-probability nucleotide sequences were removed to address suspected cross-contamination and a sequencing artifact. A later analysis calculated a clonal expansion index for each public chain from normalized within-repertoire ranks of inferred template counts. In a later analysis, generation probabilities were computed using a VDJ recombination model fitted to out-of-frame rearrangements, and the results were checked against IGoR. Hypergeometric tests were used in a later analysis to score TCR-TCR, TCR-HLA and TCR-CMV co-occurrence, with a repertoire-size bias correction applied to the TCR pairs. In a later analysis, false discovery rates were estimated by permuting HLA or CMV assignments 20 times. In a later analysis, co-occurring TCRs were grouped using DBSCAN, with TCRdist sequence similarity added in when clustering inside HLA-allele-positive subsets. Repertoires with fewer than 30,000 or more than 120,000 public chains, plus five repertoires with anomalous nucleotide sharing, were excluded from co-occurrence clustering. As stored in TCRdb, this immuneACCESS dataset retains in-frame rearrangements with V and J assigned. A fraction of the clones does not appear; measured against another copy, unresolved V genes explain less than half of the discrepancy, and the remainder lacks a known reason. That table furnishes V, J and clone size, whereas the DNA furnished D and trimming. This sample has 160,000 or so clones in its table, and about three quarters of those were observed once. The ten top clones hold about 1.4% of the sample.

Ends trimmed: V by 4 bases, J by 4 bases; bases unmatched to a gene: 3. Measured from the cysteine to the phenylalanine, the CDR3 is 16 residues long. The kept DNA is CDR3 alone, 48 bases in frame from the first base. As encoded in the germline V gene, CDR1 is SGHRS while CDR2 is YFSETQ. Material for sequencing was PBMCs. The TCR comes from a woman younger than 45 in good health and CMV-seronegative. The chain uses TRBV5-1 and TRBJ2-4; 15 middle bases align to TRBD2. This receptor carries the CDR3 CASSEGTSGRKNIQYF. The DNA sequence is as follows: TGCGCCAGCAGCGAGGGGACTAGCGGGAGGAAAAACATTCAGTACTTC.